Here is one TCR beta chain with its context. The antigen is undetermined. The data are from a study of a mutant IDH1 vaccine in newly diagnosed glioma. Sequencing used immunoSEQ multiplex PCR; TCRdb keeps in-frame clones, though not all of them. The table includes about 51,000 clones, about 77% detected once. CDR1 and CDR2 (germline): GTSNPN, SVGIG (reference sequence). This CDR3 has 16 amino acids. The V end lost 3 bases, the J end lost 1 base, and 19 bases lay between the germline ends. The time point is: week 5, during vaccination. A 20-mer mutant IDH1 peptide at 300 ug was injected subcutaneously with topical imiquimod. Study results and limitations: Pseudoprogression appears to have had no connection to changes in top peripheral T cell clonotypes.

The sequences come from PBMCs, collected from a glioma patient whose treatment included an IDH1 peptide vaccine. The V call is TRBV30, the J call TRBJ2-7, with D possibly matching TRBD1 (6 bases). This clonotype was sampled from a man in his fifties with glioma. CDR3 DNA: TGTGCCTGGAGCCCCAAGGGCAGGGGCAGGTCCTACGAGCAGTACTTC. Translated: CAWSPKGRGRSYEQYF.